This T cell receptor beta chain was recovered during a study of vaccination effects on CD4 cells after COVID-19. Study conclusions and caveats: Early post-infection timepoints were absent, and convalescent patients were few.

Prior to sequencing, the ViraFEST assay stimulated PBMC with viral peptide pools, which expanded the antigen-specific CD4+ T cells. Having been cultured for roughly 11 days, the cells underwent CD4+ T cell isolation. Participants completed two doses of the BNT162b2 or mRNA-1273 vaccine. For each well, over 1.5 million PBMC were cultured with about 10 IU/ml IL-2 and approximately 10 ug/ml peptides. Half-medium changes using IL-2 medium occurred on days 3 and 7. On this clone itself: Its specificity is unknown.

The CDR3 has 13 residues. Trimming cost V 3 bases and J 2 bases, with 7 bases left between them. The germline gives CDR1 SGHVS, CDR2 FQNEAQ. Profiling relied on immunoSEQ multiplex PCR, and the TCRdb table lists in-frame clones only, not all of them. The data hold about 31,000 clones, with roughly 80% observed a single time. This sequence originates from a human donor who received a COVID-19 vaccine. Some clones in this sample may be carry-over from other donors' samples. Here the sequenced sample was CD4+ T cells from PBMCs cultured with SARS-CoV-2 spike peptides, taken after COVID-19 vaccination. The V and J genes are TRBV7-8 and TRBJ1-2; D not certain. The CDR3 spells CASSFDGNYGYTF. CDR3 sequence (DNA): TGTGCCAGCAGCTTTGACGGAAACTATGGCTACACCTTC.